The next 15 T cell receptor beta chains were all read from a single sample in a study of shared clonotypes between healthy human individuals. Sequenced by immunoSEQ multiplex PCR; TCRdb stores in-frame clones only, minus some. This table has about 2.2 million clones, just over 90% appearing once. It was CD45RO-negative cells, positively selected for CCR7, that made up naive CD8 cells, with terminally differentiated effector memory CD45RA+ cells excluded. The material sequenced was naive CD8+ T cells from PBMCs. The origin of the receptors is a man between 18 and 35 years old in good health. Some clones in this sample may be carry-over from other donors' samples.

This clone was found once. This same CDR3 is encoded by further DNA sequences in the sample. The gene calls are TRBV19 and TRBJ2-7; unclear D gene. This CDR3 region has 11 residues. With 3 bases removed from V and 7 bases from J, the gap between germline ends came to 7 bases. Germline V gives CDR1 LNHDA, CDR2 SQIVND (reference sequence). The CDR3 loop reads CASSMSGEQYF. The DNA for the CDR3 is TGTGCCAGTAGTATGTCAGGTGAGCAGTACTTC.

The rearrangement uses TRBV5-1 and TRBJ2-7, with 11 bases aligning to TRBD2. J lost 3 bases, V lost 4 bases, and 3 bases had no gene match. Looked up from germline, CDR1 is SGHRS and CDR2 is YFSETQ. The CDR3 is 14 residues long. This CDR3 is CASSGSGGGYEQYF. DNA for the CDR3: TGCGCCAGCAGCGGTAGCGGGGGGGGCTACGAGCAGTACTTC.

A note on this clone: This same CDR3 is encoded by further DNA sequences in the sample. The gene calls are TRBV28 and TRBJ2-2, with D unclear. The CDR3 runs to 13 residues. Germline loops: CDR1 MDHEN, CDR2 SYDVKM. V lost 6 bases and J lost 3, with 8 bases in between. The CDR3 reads CASSQIYTGELFF. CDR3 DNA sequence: TGTGCCAGCAGCCAAATTTACACCGGGGAGCTGTTTTTT. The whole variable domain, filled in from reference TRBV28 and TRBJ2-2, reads DVKVTQSSRYLVKRTGEKVFLECVQDMDHENMFWYRQDPGLGLRLIYFSYDVKMKEKGDIPEGYSVSREKKERFSLILESASTNQTSMYLCASSQIYTGELFFGEGSRLTVL.

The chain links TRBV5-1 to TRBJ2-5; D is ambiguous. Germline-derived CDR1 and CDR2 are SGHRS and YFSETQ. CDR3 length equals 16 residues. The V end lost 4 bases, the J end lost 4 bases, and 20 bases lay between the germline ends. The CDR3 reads CASSPETRTRSETQYF. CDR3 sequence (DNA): TGCGCCAGCAGCCCGGAGACGAGGACGAGGTCAGAGACCCAGTACTTC. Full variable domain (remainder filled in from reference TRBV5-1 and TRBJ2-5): KAGVTQTPRYLIKTRGQQVTLSCSPISGHRSVSWYQQTPGQGLQFLFEYFSETQRNKGNFPGRFSGRQFSNSRSEMNVSTLELGDSALYLCASSPETRTRSETQYFGPGTRLLVL.

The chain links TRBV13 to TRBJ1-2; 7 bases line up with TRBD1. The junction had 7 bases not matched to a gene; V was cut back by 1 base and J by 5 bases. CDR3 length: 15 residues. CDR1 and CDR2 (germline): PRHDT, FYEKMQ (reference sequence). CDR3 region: CASSLAVDRTYGYTF. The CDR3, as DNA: TGTGCCAGCAGCTTAGCTGTGGACAGGACATATGGCTACACCTTC. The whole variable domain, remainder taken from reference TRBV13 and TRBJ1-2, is AAGVIQSPRHLIKEKRETATLKCYPIPRHDTVYWYQQGPGQDPQFLISFYEKMQSDKGSIPDRFSAQQFSDYHSELNMSSLELGDSALYFCASSLAVDRTYGYTFGSGTRLTVV.

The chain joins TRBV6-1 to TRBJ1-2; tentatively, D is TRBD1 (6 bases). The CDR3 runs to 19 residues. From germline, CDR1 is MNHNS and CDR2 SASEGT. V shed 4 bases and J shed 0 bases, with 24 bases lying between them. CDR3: CASSGPTLAEGVANYGYTF. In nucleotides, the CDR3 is TGTGCCAGCAGTGGCCCGACGCTGGCCGAGGGGGTCGCTAACTATGGCTACACCTTC.

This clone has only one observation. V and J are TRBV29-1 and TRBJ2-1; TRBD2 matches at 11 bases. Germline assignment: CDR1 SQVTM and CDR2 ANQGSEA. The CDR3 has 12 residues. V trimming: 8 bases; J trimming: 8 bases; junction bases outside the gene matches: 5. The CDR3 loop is CSSSGRLYEQFF. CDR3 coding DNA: TGCAGCTCTAGCGGGAGGCTCTATGAGCAGTTCTTC.

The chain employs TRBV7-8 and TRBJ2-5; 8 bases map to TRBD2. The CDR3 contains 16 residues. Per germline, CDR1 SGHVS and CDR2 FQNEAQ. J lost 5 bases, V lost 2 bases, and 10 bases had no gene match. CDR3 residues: CASSLSYGGRMETQYF. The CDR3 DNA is TGTGCCAGCAGCTTATCGTATGGCGGGAGGATGGAGACCCAGTACTTC.

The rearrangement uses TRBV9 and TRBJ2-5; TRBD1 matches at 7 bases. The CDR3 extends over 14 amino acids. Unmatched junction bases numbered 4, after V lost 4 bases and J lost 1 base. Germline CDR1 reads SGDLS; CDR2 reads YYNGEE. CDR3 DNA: TGTGCCAGCAGCTCAGGGGACAGCCAAGAGACCCAGTACTTC. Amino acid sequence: CASSSGDSQETQYF.

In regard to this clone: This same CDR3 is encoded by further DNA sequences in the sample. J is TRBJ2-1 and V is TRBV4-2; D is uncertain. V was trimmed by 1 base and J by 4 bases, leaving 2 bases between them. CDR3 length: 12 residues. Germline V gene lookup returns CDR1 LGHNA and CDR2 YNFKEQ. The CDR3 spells CASSQGYNEQFF. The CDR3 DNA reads TGTGCCAGCAGCCAAGGGTACAATGAGCAGTTCTTC.

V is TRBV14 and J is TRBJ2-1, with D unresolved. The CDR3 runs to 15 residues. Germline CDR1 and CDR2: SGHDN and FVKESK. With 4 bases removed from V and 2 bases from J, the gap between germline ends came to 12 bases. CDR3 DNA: TGTGCCAGCAGCCCTCACGACATCCCCTACAATGAGCAGTTCTTC. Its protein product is CASSPHDIPYNEQFF.

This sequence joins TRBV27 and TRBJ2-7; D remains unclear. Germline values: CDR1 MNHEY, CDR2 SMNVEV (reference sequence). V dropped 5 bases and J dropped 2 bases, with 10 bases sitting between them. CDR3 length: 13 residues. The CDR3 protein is CASSQTVTYEQYF. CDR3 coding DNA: TGTGCCAGCAGTCAGACGGTTACCTACGAGCAGTACTTC.

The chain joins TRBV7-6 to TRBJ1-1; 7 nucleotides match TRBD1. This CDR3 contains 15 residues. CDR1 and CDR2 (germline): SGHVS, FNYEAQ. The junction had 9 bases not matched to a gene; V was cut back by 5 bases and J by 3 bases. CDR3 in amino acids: CASSQGGAKYTEAFF. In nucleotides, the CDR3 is TGTGCCAGCAGCCAAGGGGGCGCGAAATACACTGAAGCTTTCTTT.

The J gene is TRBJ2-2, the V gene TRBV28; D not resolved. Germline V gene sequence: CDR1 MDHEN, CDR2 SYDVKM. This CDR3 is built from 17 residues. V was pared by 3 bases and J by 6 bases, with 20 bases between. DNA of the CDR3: TGTGCCAGCAGTTTGGCCCGCCGGACGGATTTTTCCGGGGAGCTGTTTTTT. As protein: CASSLARRTDFSGELFF.

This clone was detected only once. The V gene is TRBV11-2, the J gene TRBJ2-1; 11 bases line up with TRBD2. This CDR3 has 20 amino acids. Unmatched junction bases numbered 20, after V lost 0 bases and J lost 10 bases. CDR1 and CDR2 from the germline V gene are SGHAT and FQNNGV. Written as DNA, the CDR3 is TGTGCCAGCAGCTTAGACGAGGGACAGTTGACACTAGCGGGAGTGAGAGAGCAGTTCTTC. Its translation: CASSLDEGQLTLAGVREQFF.